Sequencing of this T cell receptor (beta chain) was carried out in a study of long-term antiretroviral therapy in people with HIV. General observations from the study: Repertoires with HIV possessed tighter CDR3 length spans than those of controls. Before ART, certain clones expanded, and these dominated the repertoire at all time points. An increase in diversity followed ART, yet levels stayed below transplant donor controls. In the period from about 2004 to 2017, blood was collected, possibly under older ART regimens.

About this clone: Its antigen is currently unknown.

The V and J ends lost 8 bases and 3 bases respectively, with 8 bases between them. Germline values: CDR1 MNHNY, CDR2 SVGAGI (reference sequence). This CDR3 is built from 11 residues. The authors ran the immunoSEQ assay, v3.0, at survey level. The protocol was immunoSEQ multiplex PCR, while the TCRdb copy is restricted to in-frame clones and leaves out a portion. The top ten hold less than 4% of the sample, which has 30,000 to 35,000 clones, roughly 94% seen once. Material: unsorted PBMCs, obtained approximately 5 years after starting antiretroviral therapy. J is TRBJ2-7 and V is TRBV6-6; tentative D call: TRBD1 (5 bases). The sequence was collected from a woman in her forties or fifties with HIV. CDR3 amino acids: CASGRGYEQYF. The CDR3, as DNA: TGTGCCAGCGGAAGGGGCTACGAGCAGTACTTC.